The clone carrying this T cell receptor beta chain has more than one count but fewer than ten. The germline CDR1 and CDR2 sequences are MNHNS and SASEGT. V was clipped by 2 bases and J by 3 bases, with 10 bases between them. CDR3 length: 14 amino acids. The sample originates from a study of tumour-infiltrating T cells in Burkitt lymphoma. For the study at large: Survival, overall and progression-free, tracked with productive clonality.

Method: immunoSEQ multiplex PCR; TCRdb's copy keeps in-frame clones and lacks some. The sample yields more than 1,500 clones, approximately 18% seen once. The TCR was taken from a human donor with diffuse large B-cell lymphoma. V usage is TRBV6-1 and J usage is TRBJ1-1; no reliable D call. Source material: tumor tissue. This CDR3 is CASSEIMRDTEAFF. CDR3 sequence (DNA): TGTGCCAGCAGTGAAATTATGAGGGACACTGAAGCTTTCTTT.